These T cell receptor beta chains were read from a single sample in a study of cytotoxic CD8 clonotypes in ibrutinib-treated CLL. The table came from immunoSEQ multiplex PCR; TCRdb's copy has only in-frame clones and leaves some out. This table holds approximately 57,000 clones, over 55% found once. Sequences were derived from PBMCs, sampled after 24 months of ibrutinib treatment. All receptors derive from a human donor with chronic lymphocytic leukemia. Each CDR3 is given with its conserved first and last residue. The order of the fields is clone size, D gene, J gene, V gene, CDR3 DNA, CDR3 protein. A D gene is named only where the DNA matches it firmly. Expanded clones are given a class, and other clones once, few, many or no size at all.

. . TRBJ2-7 TRBV11-2 TGTGCCAGCAGCTTAGGACTACAGTCCTACGAGCAGTACTTC CASSLGLQSYEQYF
. TRBD1 TRBJ2-7 TRBV6-1 TGTGCCACCTATTGGGGGACAGGGCCCTACGAGCAGTACTTC CATYWGTGPYEQYF
. . TRBJ2-5 TRBV30 TGTGCCTGGAGTGTCTTCGGACGTGTGCAAGAGACCCAGTACTTC CAWSVFGRVQETQYF
. TRBD2 TRBJ2-3 TRBV6-1 TGTGCCACCGTTCTAGCGGGAGGCACAGATACGCAGTATTTT CATVLAGGTDTQYF
. . TRBJ2-2 TRBV6-6 TGTGCCAGCAGTTATAATGTAATCCAAACCGGGGAGCTGTTTTTT CASSYNVIQTGELFF
many . TRBJ1-5 TRBV7-9 TGTGCCAGCAGCTTGACTTTTGGAAGTAGCAATCAGCCCCAGCATTTT CASSLTFGSSNQPQHF
. TRBD1 TRBJ1-2 TRBV7-2 TGTGCCAGCAGCTTAGCCCCAGGGGGCGCATATGGCTACACCTTC CASSLAPGGAYGYTF
. TRBD2 TRBJ2-3 TRBV6-5 TGTGCCAGCAGTTACTCGTCGCGGGGGGGCACAGATACGCAGTATTTT CASSYSSRGGTDTQYF
. . TRBJ1-1 TRBV7-8 TGTGCCAGCAGCTTAGGGGTAATTGGGAACACTGAAGCTTTCTTT CASSLGVIGNTEAFF
few . TRBJ1-1 TRBV4-2 TGTGCCAGCAGCCCCACTCGGGGTTTAGGCACTGAAGCTTTCTTT CASSPTRGLGTEAFF
few . TRBJ2-1 TRBV7-9 TGTGCCAGCAGCGTGATGGGGACACCCGACAATGAGCAGTTCTTC CASSVMGTPDNEQFF
. . TRBJ2-1 TRBV7-2 TGTGCCAGCAGCTTAGAGGGCTTTGGCAATGAGCAGTTCTTC CASSLEGFGNEQFF
. TRBD1 TRBJ1-1 TRBV5-1 TGCGCCAGCAGCCACGCGGACAGGGCTGAATCTTTCTTT CASSHADRAESFF
. TRBD2 TRBJ2-2 TRBV5-1 TGCGCCAGCAGCTTCATGGCTAGCGGAGCCGGGGAGCTGTTTTTT CASSFMASGAGELFF
. . TRBJ2-6 TRBV4-1 TGCGCCAGCAGCCACCAAGGAACTGGGGCCAACGTCCTGACTTTC CASSHQGTGANVLTF
once . TRBJ1-6 TRBV9 TGTGCCAGCAGCCCCCGGCAGGGTAATTCACCCCTCCACTTT CASSPRQGNSPLHF
. TRBD2 TRBJ2-1 TRBV18 TGTGCCAGCTCACCACCGGCGGGACTAGTAGAGTTCTTC CASSPPAGLVEFF
. . TRBJ2-2 TRBV29-1 TGCAGCGTTGCCCAGGGGCGCGGGGAGCTGTTTTTT CSVAQGRGELFF
. . TRBJ1-6 TRBV27 TGTGCCAGCAGTTTACTAAATTCACCCCTCCACTTT CASSLLNSPLHF
. . TRBJ1-6 TRBV2 TGTGCCAGCAGTCTCGAGGGGGACCGAGGGTCACCCCTCCACTTT CASSLEGDRGSPLHF
. TRBD1 TRBJ1-4 TRBV23-1 TGCGCCAGCAGTCAAGGGACTGGACAGGGGGTTAAAGAAAAACTGTTTTTT CASSQGTGQGVKEKLFF
. . TRBJ1-5 TRBV18 TGTGCCAGCTCTCCCGATTATAGCAATCAGCCCCAGCATTTT CASSPDYSNQPQHF
. . TRBJ1-1 TRBV19 TGTGCCAGTAGTCTCCGACAGACCAACACTGAAGCTTTCTTT CASSLRQTNTEAFF
few TRBD1 TRBJ1-3 TRBV7-8 TGTGCCAGCAGCTTTCCAGGGGGCGGAAACACCATATATTTT CASSFPGGGNTIYF
few . TRBJ1-1 TRBV5-1 TGCGCCAGCAGCTTTCGTAGGGTCCCGAACACTGAAGCTTTCTTT CASSFRRVPNTEAFF
. . TRBJ2-3 TRBV27 TGTGCCACCCGGACAGATTCAGATACGCAGTATTTT CATRTDSDTQYF
many . TRBJ1-2 TRBV27 TGTGCCAGCAGTTTACTACCGCTGACCGGCGGCTACACCTTC CASSLLPLTGGYTF
. TRBD1 TRBJ2-1 TRBV18 TGTGCCAGCTCACCGCCTTACAGGGGGCGGATTGAGTGGGCCTACAATGAGCAGTTCTTC CASSPPYRGRIEWAYNEQFF
few . TRBJ2-2 TRBV6-1 TGTGCCATCAGGGACAACAGACATAGCGAGCTGTTTTTT CAIRDNRHSELFF
. . TRBJ1-2 TRBV2 TGTGCCAGCAGTGAAGCGTGGGGCTACACCTTC CASSEAWGYTF
. . TRBJ2-2 TRBV18 TGTGCCAGCTCGATGAGGGGAGCCGGGGAGCTGTTTTTT CASSMRGAGELFF
. . TRBJ2-1 TRBV10-1 TGCGCCAGCGGGTGGCCGACGGGTGTCCATGAGCAGTTCTTC CASGWPTGVHEQFF